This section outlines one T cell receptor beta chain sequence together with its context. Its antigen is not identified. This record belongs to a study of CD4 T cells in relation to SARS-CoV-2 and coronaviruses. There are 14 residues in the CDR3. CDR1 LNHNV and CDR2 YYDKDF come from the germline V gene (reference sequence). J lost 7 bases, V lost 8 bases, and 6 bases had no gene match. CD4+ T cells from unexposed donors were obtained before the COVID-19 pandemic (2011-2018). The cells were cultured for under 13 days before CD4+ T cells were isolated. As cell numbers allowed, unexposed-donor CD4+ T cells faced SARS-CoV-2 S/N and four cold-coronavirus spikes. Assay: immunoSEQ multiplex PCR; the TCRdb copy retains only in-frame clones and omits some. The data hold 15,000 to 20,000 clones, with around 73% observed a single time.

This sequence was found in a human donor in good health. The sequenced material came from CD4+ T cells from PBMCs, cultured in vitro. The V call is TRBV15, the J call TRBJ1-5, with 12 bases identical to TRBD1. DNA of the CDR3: TGTGCCACCGCAGGGACAGGGGGCATCCAGCCCCAGCATTTT. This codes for CATAGTGGIQPQHF. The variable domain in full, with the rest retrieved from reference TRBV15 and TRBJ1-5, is DAMVIQNPRYQVTQFGKPVTLSCSQTLNHNVMYWYQQKSSQAPKLLFHYYDKDFNNEADTPDNFQSRRPNTSFCFLDIRSPGLGDTAMYLCATAGTGGIQPQHFGDGTRLSIL.